This TCR beta chain was retrieved from a study of beta chain features in type 1 diabetes. This CDR3 has 14 amino acids. Germline CDR1 reads SEHNR; CDR2 reads FQNEAQ (reference sequence). Germline trimming cut 5 bases from V and 3 bases from J; bases unmatched to any gene: 5. Since all of the isolated RNA was reverse transcribed, expressed TCRB transcripts were what got sequenced. The repertoire was sequenced with immunoSEQ multiplex PCR; TCRdb's copy has only in-frame clones and lacks some. In the table there are about 250,000 clones, 11% to 15% of which are singletons. This TCR derives from a woman in her forties in good health. The chain uses TRBV7-9 and TRBJ1-1; 8 nucleotides agree with TRBD1. Source material: naive CD4+ T cells from blood. The CDR3 nucleotides read TGTGCCAGCAGCCGACAGGGGTTTGACACTGAAGCTTTCTTT. Translated, it gives CASSRQGFDTEAFF.